This entry lists 8 T cell receptor beta chains sequenced from one sample in a study of glioma-infiltrating T cells. TCR alpha and beta CDR3 regions were amplified from RNA using iRepertoire nested multiplex PCR. TCRdb redid the calling of the multiplex PCR reads with MiXCR, one entry per CDR3 protein. There are thousands of distinct CDR3 sequences in the sample; 60% to 80% occur only once, and 25% to 30% lies in the top ten. The sequencing input was glioma tissue, nonneoplastic brain tissue, or PBMCs (not recorded which). The receptors were sampled from a human donor with low-grade glioma or glioblastoma, undergoing nonglioma brain surgery, or in good health (not recorded which).

V is TRBV7-2 and J is TRBJ2-5, with 10 bases fitting TRBD2. CDR1 and CDR2 from the germline V gene are SGHTA and FQGNSA. The V segment lost 5 bases and the J segment 1 base; nucleotides outside the gene matches: 7. CDR3 size: 16 residues. The CDR3 DNA reads TGTGCCAGCAGCCGGGGGGCTAGCGGGGGCCAAGAGACCCAGTACTTC. Amino acids: CASSRGASGGQETQYF.

This clonotype is categorized as large. The V call is TRBV27, the J call TRBJ1-1; D possibly corresponds to TRBD1 (6 bases). Trimming pared 2 bases from V and 8 bases from J, leaving 15 bases between. Germline lookup yields CDR1 MNHEY and CDR2 SMNVEV (reference sequence). The CDR3 has 14 amino acids. The CDR3 region has the DNA TGTGCCAGCAGTTTAATCTTCGGACAGTCGGAAGCTTTCTTT. This gives the protein CASSLIFGQSEAFF.

The V gene is TRBV20-1, the J gene TRBJ2-7; D is uncertain. Looked up from germline, CDR1 is DFQATT and CDR2 is SNEGSKA (reference sequence). V was pared by 5 bases and J by 3 bases, with 17 bases between. The CDR3 loop spans 14 amino acids. The CDR3 region is CSAVGHNVYYEQYF. In nucleotides, the CDR3 is TGCAGTGCTGTAGGCCACAATGTGTACTACGAGCAGTACTTC.

In its sample, this clonotype ranks as hyperexpanded (1% or more). The rearrangement uses TRBV15 and TRBJ2-3; D remains ambiguous. Per the germline V gene, CDR1 is LNHNV and CDR2 is YYDKDF (reference sequence). The length of the CDR3 is 15 residues. Trimming stripped 3 bases from V and 0 bases from J, with 10 bases between. The CDR3 is CATSRGRKSTDTQYF. CDR3 coding DNA: TGTGCCACCAGCAGGGGCAGGAAAAGCACAGATACGCAGTATTTT.

The chain is built from TRBV6-5 and TRBJ2-7, with a weak D call TRBD1 (6 bases). The CDR3 extends over 12 amino acids. CDR1 MNHEY and CDR2 SVGAGI come from the germline V gene. The CDR3 DNA follows: TGTGCCAGCAGTTACCAGGGGACCGAGCAGCACGTC. Protein sequence: CASSYQGTEQHV.

The V gene is TRBV20-1, the J gene TRBJ2-3; D is tentatively TRBD1 or TRBD2 (5 bases each). The CDR3 runs 16 residues. Trimming took off 3 bases at V and 0 bases at J, with 16 bases between the two ends. Germline CDR1 reads DFQATT; CDR2 reads SNEGSKA (reference sequence). CDR3 sequence (DNA): TGCAGTGCTAGCAGCCGGGGCAGGAAAAGCACAGATACGCAGTATTTT. It codes for CSASSRGRKSTDTQYF.

About this clonotype: One junction end disagrees with the germline gene, perhaps due to a read error. V gene TRBV6-1 combines with J gene TRBJ1-2; no clear D gene. The CDR3 consists of 16 residues. Germline lookup yields CDR1 MNHNS and CDR2 SASEGT. The CDR3 protein is CASSVSPGEDFYGYTF. The CDR3 DNA reads as TGTGCCAGCAGTGTAAGTCCGGGAGAGGACTTCTATGGCTACACGTTC.

The rearrangement joins TRBV20-1 to TRBJ1-5; D unclear. This CDR3 spans 14 amino acids. V gave up 3 bases and J gave up 1 base, with 10 bases separating them. Germline CDR1 DFQATT, CDR2 SNEGSKA (reference sequence). The CDR3, as DNA: TGCAGTGCTAGCCGAGGGCCCAGCAATCAGCCCCAGCATTTT. Amino acid sequence: CSASRGPSNQPQHF.